This TCR beta chain was captured in a study of T cell clones after liver transplantation. Looking at the study overall: Blood was drawn pre-transplant, before withdrawal, and after full or failed withdrawal.

In germline, CDR1 is SNHLY, CDR2 FYNNEI. J gave up 11 bases and V 3 bases, and 7 bases lay outside the gene matches. CDR3 size: 13 residues. This clone showed up just once. Sequenced by immunoSEQ multiplex PCR; TCRdb stores in-frame clones only, minus some. The sample lists around 110,000 clones; around nine tenths were seen once. The V and J genes are TRBV2 and TRBJ1-5; TRBD1 aligns across 7 bases. The material was CD4+ T cells from blood, obtained 12 months after liver transplant. The origin of this receptor is a human patient who received a liver transplant. Some T cells may possibly be graft donor cells. The CDR3 sequence is CASSETGYLSQHF. CDR3 DNA: TGTGCCAGCAGTGAGACAGGGTATCTGTCCCAGCATTTT. Full variable domain (rest looked up from reference TRBV2 and TRBJ1-5): EPEVTQTPSHQVTQMGQEVILRCVPISNHLYFYWYRQILGQKVEFLVSFYNNEISEKSEIFDDQFSVERPDGSNFTLKIRSTKLEDSAMYFCASSETGYLSQHFGDGTRLSIL.